The clone carrying this T cell receptor (beta chain) was found once. The antigen remains undetermined. The CDR3 length is 14 residues. V dropped 6 bases and J dropped 1; count of bases not matched to a gene: 3. From germline, CDR1 is SQVTM and CDR2 ANQGSEA. Using immunoSEQ multiplex PCR, the repertoire was profiled, and TCRdb retains in-frame clones only, with some absent. This table has around 150,000 clones, about 93% appearing once. The sample comes from a study of T cell responses to AZD1222 COVID-19 vaccine. Whole-study context: Second doses were pooled across both intervals (about 4 or about 12 weeks). Study outcomes and limitations: Researchers report vaccine-associated CD4 TCRs spanning spike, with dominance at 160-218 and 743-854. Increased Spike-specific TCR breadth and depth were observed after two AZD1222 doses. The reported proportion of spike-specific TCRs targeting unmutated variant regions was nearly half.

This rearrangement joins TRBV29-1 to TRBJ1-4, with 9 bases identical to TRBD1. The starting material was peripheral blood, obtained on day 0 of AZD1222 vaccination. This sequence was found in an adult in good health. CDR3 in amino acids: CSVTGGETNEKLFF. The CDR3 DNA reads TGCAGCGTCACAGGGGGCGAAACTAATGAAAAACTGTTTTTT.